This T cell receptor beta chain is drawn from a study of human T cells and chemical hapten exposure. Study at large: Small pooled library volume differences chiefly drove per-sample TCR yield variation. Study-level results: Those TCRs sitting above 1 in 1000 frequency stayed the same with DPC sensitization.

Documented time point: healthy volunteer bleed at 2 weeks. The authors' total RNA extraction used unfractionated whole blood. This clonotype came up many times. The antigen is undetermined. The library gave individual cDNA molecules unique molecular identifiers. In the source study's methods: Sample TCR counts, which ranged from 23,224 to 690,600, had a median of 95,638. TCRdb fed the RACE reads into MiXCR, producing one record per CDR3 protein. The V and J calls shown here were made by TCRdb, not taken from the authors' results. The repertoire has approximately 90,000 distinct CDR3 sequences, 8.5% to 9% of them found once; the top ten carry 2.9%. The sample taken for sequencing was whole blood. This TCR was sampled from a female donor in good health. Some clones in this sample may be carry-over from other donors' samples.

This chain's CDR3 is CASSLGGARVNTEAFF. The DNA of the CDR3 is TGTGCCAGCAGCTTAGGAGGGGCGAGGGTGAACACTGAAGCTTTCTTT. The J gene is TRBJ1-1, the V gene TRBV13, with D maybe TRBD1 (5 bases). The germline CDR1 and CDR2 sequences are PRHDT and FYEKMQ (reference sequence). CDR3 length equals 16 residues. V lost 0 bases and J lost 0, with 11 bases in between.